One TCR beta chain is described in this entry. Its antigen is as yet unknown. This sample is part of a study of T-cell reconstitution after alpha-beta-depleted transplantation in children. Study observations and caveats: T cells produced anew were the main source of T-cell counts and diversity one year after transplant. By about two months after transplant, alpha-beta T cells reportedly arose from several hundred graft clones that had expanded. High day-60 TCRbeta diversity in some patients came from surviving recipient T cells and thymic progenitors.

Preparation of the TCRbeta library was carried out with unique molecular identifiers. TCRdb recomputed calls from the PCR reads with MiXCR, one row per CDR3 protein. This table holds more than 40,000 distinct CDR3 sequences, 40% to 65% found once. The CDR3 has 13 residues. V lost 3 bases and J lost 5, with 9 bases in between. The germline CDR1 and CDR2 sequences are SGHDT and YYEEEE. This TCR was sampled from a boy younger than two with SCID, due to receive a stem cell transplant. This chain joins TRBV5-6 and TRBJ1-3, with D possibly being TRBD1 (6 bases). The source was peripheral blood, collected before TCRalphabeta/CD19-depleted stem cell transplant. The CDR3 DNA is TGTGCCAGCAGCTACCGGGACAGAAACACCATATATTTT. Translation gives CASSYRDRNTIYF. The full variable domain, with the rest looked up from reference TRBV5-6 and TRBJ1-3, is DAGVTQSPTHLIKTRGQQVTLRCSPKSGHDTVSWYQQALGQGPQFIFQYYEEEERQRGNFPDRFSGHQFPNYSSELNVNALLLGDSALYLCASSYRDRNTIYFGEGSWLTVV.